This TCR beta chain appears in the sequencing data of a study of blood T cell repertoires in COVID-19 (dated by TCRdb to about 2020). Describing the broader study: Samples covering the acute and convalescent phases of COVID-19 were provided by collaborators in the United States, Italy and Spain. The material from the prospective study consisted of cDNA or gDNA derived from T cells, B-cell-depleted T cells, or PBMCs. Deeply sampled blood TCRbeta repertoires from subjects exposed to, actively infected with, or recovered from COVID-19 were included in the dataset. The repertoires were released in a freely available public database intended as a resource for research on the immune response to SARS-CoV-2. The samples were drawn from the first 160 participants of the ongoing ImmuneRACE study and from some 1,300 subjects provided by 6 global collaborators. Nearly every sample came with metadata listing a de-identified subject ID, COVID-19 status, age in years and sex. HLA class I and class II types, where available, came from metadata supplied by the sample provider rather than from assay-based typing. Here is what the overall study found, with its caveats: The quantity of clinical and demographic metadata differed by source and by participant and was supplied without curation.

CDR1 is given as SGHRS and CDR2 as YFSETQ, both from the germline V gene. The CDR3 spans 14 residues, from the cysteine through the phenylalanine. The retained sequence is limited to the CDR3, 42 bases, with the frame set at the first base. Trimming leaves V shorter by 4 bases and J shorter by 4 bases, with the junction holding 7 bases beyond the gene matches. Whole blood was collected in K2EDTA tubes by collaborating institutions according to the institutions' own protocols. For TCRbeta analysis, collaborators shipped samples as frozen whole blood, isolated PBMCs, or DNA extracted from either of those sample types. A few counts support this clone. The specificity of this receptor is unknown. Base qualities are missing; no much larger clone stands one base away. TCRbeta CDR3 regions were amplified from genomic DNA using the immunoSEQ Assay, a bias-controlled multiplex PCR. On the authors' methods: Nucleated cell counts per sample were estimated from amplification of reference gene primers within the assay. To quantify the absolute abundance of each unique TCRbeta CDR3 rearrangement, sequence reads were collapsed and filtered. For each sample, productive Simpson clonality was calculated by taking the square root of Simpson's diversity index across productive rearrangements. TCRdb carries this immuneACCESS record with in-frame sequences only. Its versions omit some clonotypes, under half of them owing to an unresolved V gene in the studies checked, with the rest unexplained. The DNA gave D and trimming, while V, J and clone size come from that table. In this sample the table shows roughly 120,000 clones, more than 60% of which occur a single time. Clones ranked in the top ten supply about 2.1% of the sample.

Sequencing was done on a sample of peripheral blood. The source of this sequence is a man aged 65 to 79 with acute or convalescent COVID-19. The chain is assembled from TRBV5-1 and TRBJ1-2; 7 bases in the middle match TRBD1. The sequence in DNA is TGCGCCAGCAGCCCGACAGGGTTTACCTATGGCTACACCTTC. Translation gives CASSPTGFTYGYTF.